This T cell receptor beta chain was documented in a study of CD8 T cells in ankylosing spondylitis. Study-level findings and limits: Seemingly distinctive of ankylosing spondylitis blood was a TCR beta motif formed by eight highly homologous variants. Clones tied to disease were said to be significantly enriched in matched ankylosing spondylitis synovial fluid.

TCR beta libraries were made by quantitative 5'-RACE with molecular barcodes. TCRdb redid the calling of the 5' RACE reads with MiXCR, one entry per CDR3 protein. Of over 700,000 distinct CDR3 sequences listed, 15% to 20% are singletons. This CDR3 has 14 amino acids. Trimming took 5 bases from V and 5 from J; bases not matched to a gene: 7. Germline assignment: CDR1 SEHNR and CDR2 FQNEAQ (reference sequence). About this clonotype itself: Its target is not known.

The sample consisted of blood, either unsorted or a sorted T cell fraction (not recorded which). The clonotype comes from a male donor with ankylosing spondylitis. The chain uses TRBV7-9 and TRBJ1-1, with 8 bases aligning to TRBD1. The CDR3 DNA follows: TGTGCCAGCAGCACAGCAGGGGGCCGAACTGAAGCTTTCTTT. Translating gives CASSTAGGRTEAFF.